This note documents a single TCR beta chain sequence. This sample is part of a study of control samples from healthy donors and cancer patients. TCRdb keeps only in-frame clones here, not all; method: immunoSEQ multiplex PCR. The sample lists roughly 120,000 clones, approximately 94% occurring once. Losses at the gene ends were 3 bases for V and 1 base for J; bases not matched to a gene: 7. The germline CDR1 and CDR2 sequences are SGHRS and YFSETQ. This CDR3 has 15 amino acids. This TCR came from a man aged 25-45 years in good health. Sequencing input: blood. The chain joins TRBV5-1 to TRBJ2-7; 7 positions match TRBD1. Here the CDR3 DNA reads TGCGCCAGCAGCTCTACCTGGGGACAGTCCTACGAGCAGTACTTC. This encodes CASSSTWGQSYEQYF.